The source of this T cell receptor beta chain is a study of blood T cell repertoires in COVID-19. Overall study: Both acute and convalescent COVID-19 samples were obtained from the United States, Italy and Spain. T cells, B-cell-depleted T cells, or PBMCs supplied cDNA or gDNA.

V was clipped by 4 bases and J by 14 bases, with 15 bases between them. Germline V CDR1 and CDR2: MDHEN, SYDVKM. The CDR3 covers 13 residues. In the original processing: Amplified reference gene primers provided the basis for estimating nucleated cell counts. Clones were read by immunoSEQ multiplex PCR, and TCRdb kept only the in-frame ones, dropping some. That table is the source of V, J and clone size, and D and trimming were worked out from the DNA. Found here are 250,000 to 350,000 clones, roughly 88% of them singletons; the top ten hold less than 3%. The V gene is TRBV28, the J gene TRBJ1-6, with a tentative D call TRBD1 (6 bases). Sequencing was carried out using peripheral blood. The TCR sequence derives from a woman in her twenties or thirties with active or convalescent COVID-19. CDR3 sequence (DNA): TGTGCCAGCAGTTCGATCAGGGGTTATGCCCTCCACTTT. Its translation: CASSSIRGYALHF.